This is a list of T cell receptor beta chains from one sample in a study of blood T cells in healthy people across ages. TCRdb analysed the 5' RACE reads with MiXCR anew, one entry per CDR3 protein. The data hold around 800,000 distinct CDR3 sequences, with about 42% observed a single time. The sample was blood. These receptors all come from a man aged 55-75 years in good health. The CDR3 runs from the conserved cysteine through the conserved F or W. The D gene is left open where the match is weak. Size tells how often a clone was seen (once, few, many) or the class of an expanded clone, and some rows leave it out.

d_call	j_call	clone_size	v_call	cdr3_nt	cdr3_aa
NA	TRBJ2-5	NA	TRBV7-6	TGTGCCGGCAGCTTTGGCGGCGGGACCCAGTACTTC	CAGSFGGGTQYF
NA	TRBJ2-7	NA	TRBV29-1	TGCAGCGTTGACATTAATTACGAGCAGTACTTC	CSVDINYEQYF
NA	TRBJ2-7	few	TRBV20-1	TGCAGTGCCTATGACTCGAGCTCCTACGAGCAGTACTTC	CSAYDSSSYEQYF
TRBD2	TRBJ2-1	NA	TRBV12-3/TRBV12-4	TGTGCCAGCAGTCGACTAGTCGGGGGGGCGGTTGAGCAGTTCTTC	CASSRLVGGAVEQFF
NA	TRBJ1-6	NA	TRBV4-1	TGCGCCAGCAGCCAAGATGGGAGGTCACCCCTCCACTTT	CASSQDGRSPLHF
TRBD1	TRBJ1-2	NA	TRBV7-8	TGTGCCAGCAGCGAGGGACAGGGGGCCGATGGCTACACCTTC	CASSEGQGADGYTF
NA	TRBJ2-1	NA	TRBV6-2/TRBV6-3	TGTGCCAGCAGTCGGGCCTGGCGGGGGCAACCCTCCTACAATGAGCAGTTCTTC	CASSRAWRGQPSYNEQFF
TRBD1	TRBJ2-3	few	TRBV5-1	TGCGCCAGCAGACAAGGACAGGCCGCTAACACAGATACGCAGTATTTT	CASRQGQAANTDTQYF
NA	TRBJ2-3	few	TRBV7-9	TGTGCCAGCAGCCACCAGGTGTTAGATACGCAGTATTTT	CASSHQVLDTQYF
NA	TRBJ2-7	once	TRBV7-8	TGTGCCAGCAGCTTAGTGGAAGGGAGCGGGCAGTACTTC	CASSLVEGSGQYF
NA	TRBJ2-6	few	TRBV9	TGTGCCAGCAGCCCCACCAACTCTGGGGCCAACGTCCTGACTTTC	CASSPTNSGANVLTF
TRBD1	TRBJ1-6	NA	TRBV6-5	TGTGCCAGCAGTTATGAAGGGACAGAGGGTTCACCCCTCCACTTT	CASSYEGTEGSPLHF
NA	TRBJ2-5	NA	TRBV7-9	TGTGCCAGCAGCCGGGACGATCAAGAGACCCAGTACTTC	CASSRDDQETQYF
TRBD1	TRBJ1-1	few	TRBV6-5	TGTGCCAGCAGTACGGACAGGCGCATGAACACTGAAGCTTTCTTT	CASSTDRRMNTEAFF
NA	TRBJ1-6	NA	TRBV20-1	TGCAGTGCTATAACAATGACAGGTTTATATAATTCACCCCTCCACTTT	CSAITMTGLYNSPLHF
NA	TRBJ2-7	NA	TRBV20-1	TGCAGTGTCGAGATGGAGGGATACAATGAGCAGTACTTC	CSVEMEGYNEQYF
TRBD2	TRBJ2-3	NA	TRBV29-1	TGCAGCGTTGAAGGCGGGGGGGCCTCAGATACGCAGTATTTT	CSVEGGGASDTQYF
NA	TRBJ1-3	NA	TRBV20-1	TGCAGTGCGGGCCAAGGATCGGGGGCTAAGGGTAACACCATATATTTT	CSAGQGSGAKGNTIYF
NA	TRBJ2-1	few	TRBV6-5	TGTGCCAGCAGTTACTCGAGGGACACCACCTACAATGAGCAGTTCTTC	CASSYSRDTTYNEQFF
NA	TRBJ2-7	NA	TRBV14	TGTGCCAGCAGCCAACTAATAGGGCAGGGCTACGAGCAGTACTTC	CASSQLIGQGYEQYF
TRBD1	TRBJ2-6	NA	TRBV6-2/TRBV6-3	TGTGCCAGCAGGCACCCCCCGGGACAGGAAGTCTCTGGGGCCAACGTCCTGACTTTC	CASRHPPGQEVSGANVLTF
NA	TRBJ2-5	NA	TRBV20-1	TGCAGTGCTAGAGATCCCGCAGCGGGCAATGAGCAGTACTTC	CSARDPAAGNEQYF
TRBD1	TRBJ1-2	NA	TRBV18	TGTGCCAGCTCACCGGGTACAGGGGACCACTATGGCTACACCTTC	CASSPGTGDHYGYTF
NA	TRBJ2-6	few	TRBV12-3/TRBV12-4	TGTGCCAGCAGGCGGGACAGTCTATCCTCTGGGGCCAACGTCCTGACTTTC	CASRRDSLSSGANVLTF
NA	TRBJ2-7	once	TRBV6-1	TGTGCCAGCAGTGAATTCTCGGGACGGGGCTACGAGCAGTACTTC	CASSEFSGRGYEQYF
TRBD1	TRBJ1-2	NA	TRBV4-3	TGCGCCAGCAGCCCCCGCCTGGGGACAGGGATATATGGCTACACCTTC	CASSPRLGTGIYGYTF
TRBD2	TRBJ2-1	NA	TRBV12-3/TRBV12-4	TGTGCCAGCAGTATGACAGCGGGGTCAGAGACCCAGTTCTTC	CASSMTAGSETQFF
TRBD2	TRBJ2-2	once	TRBV28	TGTGCCAGCAGTTCAATTAGACTAGCGGGGGGGCCCAAGGAGCTGTTTTTT	CASSSIRLAGGPKELFF
NA	TRBJ1-1	NA	TRBV6-2/TRBV6-3	TGTGCCAGCCAGGAGAACACTGAAGCTTTCTTT	CASQENTEAFF
NA	TRBJ1-2	few	TRBV30	TGTGCCTGGAGAAAGGACTATGGCTACACCTTC	CAWRKDYGYTF
NA	TRBJ2-4	NA	TRBV6-2/TRBV6-3	TGTGCCAGCAGCCAAGTGGGCCTTCTAGCCAAAAACATTCAGTACTTC	CASSQVGLLAKNIQYF
TRBD2	TRBJ2-1	few	TRBV12-3/TRBV12-4	TGTGCCAGCAGCCTCTTAGCGGGGGGGCAGTCGGATATCTACAATGAGCAGTTCTTC	CASSLLAGGQSDIYNEQFF
NA	TRBJ2-5	NA	TRBV28	TGTGCCAGCAACGTACAGTTAGAAGAGACCCAGTACTTC	CASNVQLEETQYF
TRBD2	TRBJ2-2	NA	TRBV15	TGTGCCACCAGCAGAATAGCGGGGGGGCACACCGGGGAGCTGTTTTTT	CATSRIAGGHTGELFF
NA	TRBJ2-3	NA	TRBV5-1	TGCGCCAGCAGCTTGGCCCCGTCAGGTCAGTTTGCAGATACGCAGTATTTT	CASSLAPSGQFADTQYF
NA	TRBJ2-3	few	TRBV6-6	TGTGCCAGCAGGGAAGGGGGGGCTAGCACAGATACGCAGTATTTT	CASREGGASTDTQYF
TRBD1	TRBJ1-5	NA	TRBV20-1	TGCAGTGCTGGGACAGACAATCAGCCCCAGCATTTT	CSAGTDNQPQHF
NA	TRBJ2-7	NA	TRBV3-1	TGTGCCAGCAGCCAAGTGAGTCACGAGCAGTACTTC	CASSQVSHEQYF
TRBD2	TRBJ2-1	few	TRBV3-1	TGTGCCAGCAGCCTGGGGAAGGACGGACTAGTCGGGGATGAGCAGTTCTTC	CASSLGKDGLVGDEQFF
NA	TRBJ2-3	few	TRBV6-1	TGTGCCAGCAGTGTTTATCCTCAAGGGGATACGCAGTATTTT	CASSVYPQGDTQYF